These 9 T cell receptor beta chains were all obtained from the same sample, sequenced in a study of CD8 T cells in Susac syndrome. Random hexamers primed reverse transcription of about 0.45 to 1 ug RNA. A single record per CDR3 protein comes from TCRdb applying MiXCR to the immunoSEQ multiplex PCR reads. The table has hundreds of thousands of distinct CDR3 sequences, over 90% seen once. Source material: CD4+ T cells from PBMCs. The receptor set was obtained from a human donor with multiple sclerosis.

V gene TRBV6-5 combines with J gene TRBJ1-2; D uncertain. Trimming removed 2 bases from V and 0 bases from J, with 7 bases in between. Germline-derived CDR1 and CDR2 are MNHEY and SVGAGI. The CDR3 totals 14 residues. For the CDR3, the DNA is TGTGCCAGCAGTTACGCCAGACCTAACTATGGCTACACCTTC. This sequence encodes CASSYARPNYGYTF.

V gene TRBV30 combines with J gene TRBJ1-1; D uncertain. The length of the CDR3 is 13 residues. Germline values: CDR1 GTSNPN, CDR2 SVGIG (reference sequence). V lost 3 bases and J lost 11, with 19 bases in between. The DNA of the CDR3 is TGTGCCTGGAGGGCAAACCTGGGGATGTCTGCTTTCTTT. It yields the protein CAWRANLGMSAFF.

Here the CDR3 DNA reads TGCGCCAGCAGCTCGGGACAGTCAACGGGCTACACCTTC. Protein: CASSSGQSTGYTF. This sequence joins TRBV5-1 and TRBJ1-2; 7 bases match TRBD1. V lost 3 bases to trimming and J lost 8 bases; unmatched junction nucleotides: 7. The CDR3 is 13 amino acids. Per germline, CDR1 SGHRS and CDR2 YFSETQ.

CDR3 DNA: TGTGCCAGCAGCCAAGAAGGGGGGGATGGGGAGACCCAGTACTTC. It translates to CASSQEGGDGETQYF. V is TRBV3-1 and J is TRBJ2-5, with D possibly TRBD2 on 7 matching bases. Germline loops: CDR1 LGHDT, CDR2 YNNKEL (reference sequence). The V end was cut by 0 bases, the J end by 5 bases, with 13 bases between. This CDR3 region has 15 residues.

J is TRBJ2-1 and V is TRBV18, with 12 bases identical to TRBD2. V trimming: 5 bases; J trimming: 7 bases; junction bases outside the gene matches: 15. The CDR3 sequence is 18 residues long. Germline loops: CDR1 KGHSH, CDR2 LQKENI. CDR3 bases: TGTGCCAGCTCATCTCGGACTAGCGGGGTCCCTACGGGGAATGAGCAGTTCTTC. The encoded protein is CASSSRTSGVPTGNEQFF.

A single count supports this clonotype. For the CDR3, the DNA is TGTGCCAGCAGCAGGGACCGCCCGGCCTATGGCTACACCTTC. This codes for CASSRDRPAYGYTF. V is TRBV9 and J is TRBJ1-2, with a weak D call TRBD1 (5 bases). Trimming shortened V by 4 bases and J by 4 bases, and 14 bases separated the two germline ends. The V gene's germline CDR1 is SGDLS and CDR2 YYNGEE. CDR3 length: 14 residues.

The chain combines TRBV20-1 with TRBJ1-6; weak D call: TRBD1 (5 bases). The CDR3 spans 13 residues. Germline-derived CDR1 and CDR2 are DFQATT and SNEGSKA (reference sequence). V was clipped by 1 base and J by 4 bases, with 5 bases between them. The CDR3 region is CSARAGYNSPLHF. The DNA for the CDR3 is TGCAGTGCTAGAGCAGGGTATAATTCACCCCTCCACTTT.

This clonotype was recorded once. The chain recombines TRBV6-5 with TRBJ2-5; 7 positions agree with TRBD1. Germline assignment: CDR1 MNHEY and CDR2 SVGAGI. The CDR3 is made up of 14 amino acids. With 5 bases clipped from V and 3 bases from J, the junction kept 6 bases outside the gene matches. CDR3 amino acids: CASSPFQGEETQYF. In DNA form, the CDR3 reads TGTGCCAGCAGTCCATTTCAGGGGGAAGAGACCCAGTACTTC.

The chain has TRBV12-3 or TRBV12-4 and TRBJ2-7, with 7 bases fitting TRBD2. This CDR3 spans 13 amino acids. J was trimmed by 6 bases and V by 2 bases; bases with no gene match: 4. The CDR3 region has the DNA TGTGCCAGCAGTTTATGGGAGGGTACCGAGCAGTACGTC. Protein product: CASSLWEGTEQYV.